A selection of T cell receptor beta chains follows, all from one sample in a study of blood T cells in healthy people across ages. Using its own MiXCR run on the 5' RACE reads, TCRdb lists one record per CDR3 protein. In the table there are 1.5 million to 2 million distinct CDR3 sequences, less than 50% of which are singletons. The sequencing sample was made of blood. These TCRs come from a woman aged 40 to 50 in good health. Both conserved end residues are part of each CDR3. The order of the fields is clone size, D gene, J gene, V gene, CDR3 DNA, CDR3 protein. The D gene is left open where the match is weak. For some rows the clone size is stated as once, few or many, or as a class when expanded; others skip it.

size: few
D: .
J: TRBJ1-4
V: TRBV6-1
DNA: TGTGCCAGCAGTGAAGCGTCTTGGGCAGGAATGAATGAAAAACTGTTTTTT
CDR3: CASSEASWAGMNEKLFF

size: few
D: .
J: TRBJ2-3
V: TRBV7-2
DNA: TGTGCCAGCAGCTTAATCGTAACTAGCACAGATACGCAGTATTTT
CDR3: CASSLIVTSTDTQYF

size: .
D: TRBD1
J: TRBJ1-2
V: TRBV15
DNA: TGTGCCACCAGCAGAGCCTCAGGGGGCGGCTATGGCTACACCTTC
CDR3: CATSRASGGGYGYTF

size: few
D: .
J: TRBJ2-7
V: TRBV5-1
DNA: TGTGCCAGCAGTTTGGGAGTGAACTCCTACGAGCAGTACTTC
CDR3: CASSLGVNSYEQYF

size: .
D: .
J: TRBJ2-7
V: TRBV4-3
DNA: TGCGCCAGCAGCCGAGGGGGTCACAGGGACGAGCAGTACTTC
CDR3: CASSRGGHRDEQYF

size: .
D: .
J: TRBJ2-3
V: TRBV20-1
DNA: TGCAGTGCTAGATCCGGGGGCTTCGCAGATACGCAGTATTTT
CDR3: CSARSGGFADTQYF

size: .
D: .
J: TRBJ2-5
V: TRBV5-5
DNA: TGTGCCAGCAGCTTGGACAGGGAGATAGAAGAGACCCAGTACTTC
CDR3: CASSLDREIEETQYF

size: .
D: .
J: TRBJ2-5
V: TRBV25-1
DNA: TGTGCCAGTTGCTGGGCAGGGGAAGAGACCCAGTACTTC
CDR3: CASCWAGEETQYF

size: .
D: TRBD2
J: TRBJ2-1
V: TRBV11-2
DNA: TGTGCCGGCAGCTTAACAGCGGGGGGGATCAATGAGCAGTTCTTC
CDR3: CAGSLTAGGINEQFF

size: few
D: .
J: TRBJ2-5
V: TRBV7-2
DNA: TGTGCCAGCAGCTTAGGCACCCTACCGAACTCGGGGCAGTACTTC
CDR3: CASSLGTLPNSGQYF

size: .
D: TRBD1
J: TRBJ2-3
V: TRBV6-2/TRBV6-3
DNA: TGTGCCAGCACCAGACAGGGGGGGCCAGATACGCAGTATTTT
CDR3: CASTRQGGPDTQYF

size: few
D: TRBD1
J: TRBJ1-6
V: TRBV27
DNA: TGTGCCAGCAGCCGTATAACCAGGGGGGCTAATTCACCCCTCCACTTT
CDR3: CASSRITRGANSPLHF

size: few
D: .
J: TRBJ2-7
V: TRBV6-6
DNA: TGTGCCAGCACCGGCAGCAGGGTCACCGAGCAGTACTTC
CDR3: CASTGSRVTEQYF

size: once
D: .
J: TRBJ2-2
V: TRBV12-3/TRBV12-4
DNA: TGTGCCACCCTTAGGGAGTCGAACACCGGGGAGCTGTTTTTT
CDR3: CATLRESNTGELFF

size: .
D: .
J: TRBJ2-1
V: TRBV20-1
DNA: TGCAGTGCTAGAGATTACGGGGGGCCCCTCCATGAGCAGTTCTTC
CDR3: CSARDYGGPLHEQFF

size: few
D: .
J: TRBJ2-7
V: TRBV7-9
DNA: TGTGCCAGCAGGGACACAGGGATTACGTCGTCCTACGAGCAGTACTTC
CDR3: CASRDTGITSSYEQYF

size: few
D: TRBD1
J: TRBJ1-4
V: TRBV7-9
DNA: TGTGCCAGCAGCTTAGATACGACAGGGTATGAAAAACTGTTTTTT
CDR3: CASSLDTTGYEKLFF

size: few
D: .
J: TRBJ1-2
V: TRBV7-2
DNA: TGTGCCAGCAGCTTAAATGTGCTCGGAGTGCGTAACTATGGCTACACCTTC
CDR3: CASSLNVLGVRNYGYTF

size: .
D: TRBD2
J: TRBJ2-1
V: TRBV7-3
DNA: TGTGCCAGCAGCTCGGGACTAGGCCTTGGTGAGCGGTTCTTC
CDR3: CASSSGLGLGERFF

size: .
D: .
J: TRBJ2-3
V: TRBV4-1
DNA: TGCGCCAGCAGCCGAGAACCGACAGCCACAGATACGCAGTATTTT
CDR3: CASSREPTATDTQYF

size: .
D: TRBD2
J: TRBJ2-3
V: TRBV15
DNA: TGTGCCACCAGCAGAGTACTAGCGGGGGTGGATACGCAGTATTTT
CDR3: CATSRVLAGVDTQYF

size: .
D: .
J: TRBJ2-3
V: TRBV7-9
DNA: TGTGCCAGCAGCACCGCCGGGCGAAACACAGATACGCAGTATTTT
CDR3: CASSTAGRNTDTQYF

size: once
D: .
J: TRBJ1-1
V: TRBV7-6
DNA: TGTGCCAGCAGCTTAGAGGCCGAGATGAACACTGAAGCTTTCTTT
CDR3: CASSLEAEMNTEAFF

size: few
D: .
J: TRBJ2-7
V: TRBV10-3
DNA: TGTGCCATCAGTGGTACGGCGGGCAGGGATTACGAGCAGTACTTC
CDR3: CAISGTAGRDYEQYF

size: .
D: .
J: TRBJ1-2
V: TRBV20-1
DNA: TGCAGTGCTAGCCATCCCCCAGGGCAGACTAACTATGGCTACACCTTC
CDR3: CSASHPPGQTNYGYTF

size: few
D: .
J: TRBJ2-5
V: TRBV6-5
DNA: TGTGCCAGCAGTTACCGTCAGGGCCGGGAGACCCAGTACTTC
CDR3: CASSYRQGRETQYF

size: .
D: TRBD2
J: TRBJ2-2
V: TRBV7-2
DNA: TGTGCCAGCAGCCATAGCGGGGGCGGCGGGGAGCTGTTTTTT
CDR3: CASSHSGGGGELFF

size: .
D: TRBD1
J: TRBJ1-2
V: TRBV28
DNA: TGTGCCAGCAGTTATACAGGGGCAAATGGCTATGGCTACACCTTC
CDR3: CASSYTGANGYGYTF

size: .
D: .
J: TRBJ2-7
V: TRBV2
DNA: TGTGCCAGCAGTGAAGGGGTCGGAAAAAACATTATTCAGTACTTC
CDR3: CASSEGVGKNIIQYF

size: .
D: TRBD2
J: TRBJ2-7
V: TRBV4-3
DNA: TGCGCCAGCAGCCGTACCAGGGACATAGGGACTAGCGGGGCCCACGAGCAGTACTTC
CDR3: CASSRTRDIGTSGAHEQYF

size: once
D: .
J: TRBJ1-2
V: TRBV4-3
DNA: TGCGCCAGCAGCCAAGATATCGCCAGGGTCTATGGCTACACCTTC
CDR3: CASSQDIARVYGYTF

size: .
D: .
J: TRBJ2-1
V: TRBV2
DNA: TGTGCCAGCAGAGAGCAGTTCTTC
CDR3: CASREQFF

size: few
D: .
J: TRBJ2-7
V: TRBV6-1
DNA: TGTGCCAGCAGGGCCGCCGCGGCCTACGAGCAGTACTTC
CDR3: CASRAAAAYEQYF

size: .
D: .
J: TRBJ1-2
V: TRBV7-9
DNA: TGTGCCAGCAGCTCAGGACAGACCCCTAACTATGGCTACACCTTC
CDR3: CASSSGQTPNYGYTF

size: .
D: .
J: TRBJ2-7
V: TRBV20-1
DNA: TGCAGTGCTAGAGATGATCGGGCAGCCCACGAGCAGTACTTC
CDR3: CSARDDRAAHEQYF

size: .
D: .
J: TRBJ1-1
V: TRBV12-3/TRBV12-4
DNA: TGTGCCAGCAGTTTCCCCCGAGGGGCAGGGAACACTGAAGCTTTCTTT
CDR3: CASSFPRGAGNTEAFF

size: .
D: TRBD2
J: TRBJ2-3
V: TRBV20-1
DNA: TGCAGTGCTAGAGAGCCACAACTAGCGGGGGGGCCAAATACGCAGTATTTT
CDR3: CSAREPQLAGGPNTQYF

size: .
D: .
J: TRBJ2-5
V: TRBV28
DNA: TGTGCCAGCACCCACATGCAAGAGACCCAGTACTTC
CDR3: CASTHMQETQYF

size: .
D: .
J: TRBJ2-3
V: TRBV9
DNA: TGTGCCAGCAGCGCTTCGGACAGCCCCAATACGCAGTATTTT
CDR3: CASSASDSPNTQYF

size: .
D: TRBD1
J: TRBJ1-2
V: TRBV7-9
DNA: TGTGCCAGCAGCCATCCTGGACAGGGAAGGGATGGCTACACCTTC
CDR3: CASSHPGQGRDGYTF

size: .
D: .
J: TRBJ2-7
V: TRBV20-1
DNA: TGCAGTGCTAGAAATGTTACCGAGAGCTCCTACGAGCAGTACTTC
CDR3: CSARNVTESSYEQYF

size: .
D: .
J: TRBJ1-5
V: TRBV20-1
DNA: TGCAGTGCTGACGACCCGGCCTTTAGCAATCAGCCCCAGCATTTT
CDR3: CSADDPAFSNQPQHF

size: once
D: .
J: TRBJ2-7
V: TRBV7-2
DNA: TGTGCCAGCAGCTTAGAGTTGGGACGGACTGAGCAGTACTTC
CDR3: CASSLELGRTEQYF

size: .
D: TRBD2
J: TRBJ2-2
V: TRBV9
DNA: TGTGCCAGCAGGGGGACTAGCGTCGCCGGGGAGCTGTTTTTT
CDR3: CASRGTSVAGELFF

size: .
D: .
J: TRBJ2-1
V: TRBV29-1
DNA: TGCAGCGTTGAAGATCCACGGGATATGGGGCAGTTCTTC
CDR3: CSVEDPRDMGQFF

size: .
D: .
J: TRBJ1-4
V: TRBV7-2
DNA: TGTGCCAGCAGCTTACTCGTCAGGATAAATGAAAAACTGTTTTTT
CDR3: CASSLLVRINEKLFF